These 14 T cell receptor beta chains were sequenced from one sample in a study of shared clonotypes between healthy human individuals. Using immunoSEQ multiplex PCR, the repertoire was profiled, and TCRdb retains in-frame clones only, with some absent. This table holds roughly 570,000 clones, 98% found once. CD8 cells regarded as naive lacked CD45RO, were positively chosen for CCR7, and omitted terminally differentiated effector memory CD45RA+ cells. Sequenced: naive CD8+ T cells sorted from blood. All receptors come from a man aged 30 to 45 in good health.

This chain connects TRBV10-1 to TRBJ2-7; 8 nucleotides line up with TRBD1. The CDR3 covers 13 residues. Trimming at V came to 6 bases and at J to 7 bases, leaving 8 bases not matched to a gene. Germline lookup yields CDR1 WNHNN and CDR2 SYGVQD (reference sequence). CDR3 bases: TGCGCCAGCAGCGATCCTGGGACAGGTGAGCAGTACTTC. Protein product: CASSDPGTGEQYF.

The V and J genes are TRBV14 and TRBJ2-3; 7 bases agree with TRBD2. The CDR3 is 17 residues long. Trimming cost V 1 base and J 0 bases; bases outside gene matches: 7. The germline V gene has CDR1 SGHDN and CDR2 FVKESK. CDR3 amino acids: CASSQGPRGVSTDTQYF. The CDR3, as DNA: TGTGCCAGCAGCCAAGGCCCCCGGGGGGTAAGCACAGATACGCAGTATTTT.

The chain recombines TRBV10-3 with TRBJ1-1; 7 positions agree with TRBD1. Germline CDR1 ENHRY, CDR2 SYGVKD. CDR3 length: 14 amino acids. V shed 2 bases and J 3 bases; nucleotides not matched to a gene: 3. The CDR3 loop is CAISEDRDYTEAFF. CDR3 sequence (DNA): TGTGCCATCAGTGAGGACAGGGACTACACTGAAGCTTTCTTT.

The rearrangement links TRBV28 to TRBJ2-1; 11 nucleotides line up with TRBD2. Germline-derived CDR1 and CDR2 are MDHEN and SYDVKM. The CDR3 has 15 residues. V was pared by 7 bases and J by 7 bases, with 9 bases of the junction left unmatched. CDR3 amino acids: CASNKIAGGLNEQFF. CDR3 DNA sequence: TGTGCCAGCAACAAAATAGCGGGAGGGTTGAATGAGCAGTTCTTC.

The table lists this clone with a count of one. CDR3 region: CASSGLAGEIETQYF. The CDR3 DNA reads TGCGCCAGCAGTGGACTAGCGGGAGAAATTGAGACCCAGTACTTC. The genes are TRBV10-1 and TRBJ2-5; 12 bases map to TRBD2. The CDR3 is 15 amino acids. Unmatched junction bases numbered 5, after V lost 4 bases and J lost 5 bases. Germline V gene data show CDR1 as WNHNN and CDR2 as SYGVQD (reference sequence).

The chain carries TRBV11-2 and TRBJ2-7; D may be TRBD2 (6 bases). V was shortened by 3 bases and J by 4 bases, with 13 bases between the two germline ends. Germline CDR1 reads SGHAT; CDR2 reads FQNNGV. The CDR3 runs 14 residues. The CDR3: CASSFGSGRYEQYF. The CDR3 nucleotides read TGTGCCAGCAGCTTCGGCAGCGGGCGGTACGAGCAGTACTTC. Complete variable domain (other parts from reference TRBV11-2 and TRBJ2-7): EAGVAQSPRYKIIEKRQSVAFWCNPISGHATLYWYQQILGQGPKLLIQFQNNGVVDDSQLPKDRFSAERLKGVDSTLKIQPAKLEDSAVYLCASSFGSGRYEQYFGPGTRLTVT.

This clone showed up just once. The chain couples TRBV28 to TRBJ1-1; 7 positions match TRBD1. Looked up from germline, CDR1 is MDHEN and CDR2 is SYDVKM. V gave up 4 bases and J gave up 4 bases; unmatched junction bases: 15. CDR3 size: 17 residues. The chain's CDR3 is CASSSPDRATLATEAFF. CDR3 bases: TGTGCCAGCAGTTCGCCTGACAGGGCTACTCTGGCCACTGAAGCTTTCTTT.

The chain carries TRBV5-1 and TRBJ2-3, with D uncertain. Per germline, CDR1 SGHRS and CDR2 YFSETQ. V lost 0 bases to trimming and J lost 0 bases, with 11 bases between them. This CDR3 has 16 amino acids. In DNA form, the CDR3 reads TGCGCCAGCAGCTTGGTTACGAGTCAAAGCACAGATACGCAGTATTTT. It translates to CASSLVTSQSTDTQYF.

The rearrangement uses TRBV28 and TRBJ2-2; a possible D gene is TRBD2 (6 bases). Per the germline V gene, CDR1 is MDHEN and CDR2 is SYDVKM. This CDR3 contains 15 residues. V lost 5 bases, J lost 4 bases, and 14 bases lay in between. The CDR3 DNA follows: TGTGCCAGCAGTGCTATTAGCGGCGGCACCGGGGAGCTGTTTTTT. It encodes CASSAISGGTGELFF.

The chain couples TRBV28 to TRBJ2-1; TRBD1 aligns across 7 bases. The CDR3 loop spans 15 amino acids. V trimming: 9 bases; J trimming: 2 bases; junction bases outside the gene matches: 10. The germline CDR1 and CDR2 sequences are MDHEN and SYDVKM. The CDR3 loop is CARADREHAYNEQFF. As DNA, the CDR3 is TGTGCCAGGGCCGACAGGGAACATGCCTACAATGAGCAGTTCTTC.

Written as DNA, the CDR3 is TGCGCCAGCAGCCCCCGACAGGGGGCACCTGGAACTAGCACAGATACGCAGTATTTT. Its translation: CASSPRQGAPGTSTDTQYF. This chain uses TRBV4-1 with TRBJ2-3; 10 nucleotides match TRBD1. This CDR3 has 19 residues. The junction had 13 bases not matched to a gene; V was cut back by 4 bases and J by 0 bases. CDR1 and CDR2 from the germline V gene are MGHRA and YSYEKL.

This clone was observed once. The rearrangement links TRBV6-5 to TRBJ1-5; 9 bases match TRBD1. Per germline, CDR1 MNHEY and CDR2 SVGAGI. The CDR3 extends over 14 amino acids. With V trimmed by 5 bases and J by 5 bases, 4 bases remained unmatched. The DNA of the CDR3 is TGTGCCAGCAGTCCGGACAGGGGCCATCAGCCCCAGCATTTT. It encodes CASSPDRGHQPQHF.

This clone was detected once. V is TRBV4-1 and J is TRBJ1-2, with TRBD1 as a possible D gene (5 bases). This CDR3 spans 15 amino acids. Per the germline V gene, CDR1 is MGHRA and CDR2 is YSYEKL. Trimming took off 2 bases at V and 6 bases at J, with 16 bases between the two ends. CDR3 bases: TGCGCCAGCAGCCAACTACTGGGGGGGTCTGATGGCTACACCTTC. Residues: CASSQLLGGSDGYTF.

The chain uses TRBV7-9 and TRBJ2-7; D is uncertain. V dropped 5 bases and J dropped 5 bases, with 10 bases sitting between them. Germline V gene sequence: CDR1 SEHNR, CDR2 FQNEAQ (reference sequence). CDR3 length: 12 amino acids. The CDR3 bases are TGTGCCAGCAGCCCCGGGTTGGACGAGCAGTACTTC. This encodes CASSPGLDEQYF.